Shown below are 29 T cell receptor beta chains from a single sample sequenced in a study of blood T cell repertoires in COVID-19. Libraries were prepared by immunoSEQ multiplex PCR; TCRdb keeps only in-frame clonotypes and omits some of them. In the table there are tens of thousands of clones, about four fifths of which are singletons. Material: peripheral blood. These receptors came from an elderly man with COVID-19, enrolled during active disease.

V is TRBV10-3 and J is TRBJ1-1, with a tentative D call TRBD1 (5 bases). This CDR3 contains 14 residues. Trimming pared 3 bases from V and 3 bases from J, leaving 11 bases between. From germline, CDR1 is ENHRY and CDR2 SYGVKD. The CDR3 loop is CAISDSGGDTEAFF. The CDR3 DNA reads TGTGCCATCAGTGATTCGGGGGGTGACACTGAAGCTTTCTTT.

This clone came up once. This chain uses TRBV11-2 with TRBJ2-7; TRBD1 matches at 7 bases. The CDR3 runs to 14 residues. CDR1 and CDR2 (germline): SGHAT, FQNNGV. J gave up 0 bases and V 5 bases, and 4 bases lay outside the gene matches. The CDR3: CASSQTGISYEQYF. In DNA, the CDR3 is TGTGCCAGCAGCCAGACAGGGATCTCCTACGAGCAGTACTTC.

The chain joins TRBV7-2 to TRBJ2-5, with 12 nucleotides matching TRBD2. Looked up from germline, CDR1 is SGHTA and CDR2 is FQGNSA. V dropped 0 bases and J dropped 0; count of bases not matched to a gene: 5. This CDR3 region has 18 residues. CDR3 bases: TGTGCCAGCAGCTTAGCGAAAGGGACTAGCGGGTACCAAGAGACCCAGTACTTC. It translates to CASSLAKGTSGYQETQYF.

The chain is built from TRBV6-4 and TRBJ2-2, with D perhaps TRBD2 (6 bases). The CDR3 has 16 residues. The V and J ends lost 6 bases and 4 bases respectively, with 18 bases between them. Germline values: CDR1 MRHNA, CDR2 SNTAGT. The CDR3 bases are TGTGCCAGCAGCAATGAGCCGGGACTCCCCACCGGGGAGCTGTTTTTT. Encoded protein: CASSNEPGLPTGELFF.

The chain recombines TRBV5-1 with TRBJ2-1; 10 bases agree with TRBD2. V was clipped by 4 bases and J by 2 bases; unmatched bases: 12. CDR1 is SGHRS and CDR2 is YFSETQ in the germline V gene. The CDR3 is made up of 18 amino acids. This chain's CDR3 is CASSGKGSGGVPYNEQFF. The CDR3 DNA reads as TGCGCCAGCAGCGGGAAGGGAAGCGGGGGGGTTCCCTACAATGAGCAGTTCTTC.

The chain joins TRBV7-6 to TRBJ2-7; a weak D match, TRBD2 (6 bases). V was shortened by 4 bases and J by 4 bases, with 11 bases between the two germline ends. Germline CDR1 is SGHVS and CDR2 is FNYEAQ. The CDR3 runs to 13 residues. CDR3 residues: CASSCGTLYEQYV. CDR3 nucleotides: TGTGCCAGCAGCTGCGGGACTCTTTACGAGCAGTACGTC.

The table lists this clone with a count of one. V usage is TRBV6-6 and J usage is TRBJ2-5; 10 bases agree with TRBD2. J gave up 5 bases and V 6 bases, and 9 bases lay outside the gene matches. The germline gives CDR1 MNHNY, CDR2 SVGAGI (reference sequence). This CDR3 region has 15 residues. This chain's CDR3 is CASSPREAGGETQYF. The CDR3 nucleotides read TGTGCCAGCAGCCCCCGAGAAGCGGGAGGGGAGACCCAGTACTTC.

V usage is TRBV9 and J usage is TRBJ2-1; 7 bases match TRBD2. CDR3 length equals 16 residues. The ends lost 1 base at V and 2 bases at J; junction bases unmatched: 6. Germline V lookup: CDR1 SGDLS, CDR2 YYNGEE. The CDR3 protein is CASSVWDRGAYNEQFF. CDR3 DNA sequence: TGTGCCAGCAGCGTATGGGATCGGGGGGCCTACAATGAGCAGTTCTTC. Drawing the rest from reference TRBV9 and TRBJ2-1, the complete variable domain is DSGVTQTPKHLITATGQRVTLRCSPRSGDLSVYWYQQSLDQGLQFLIQYYNGEERAKGNILERFSAQQFPDLHSELNLSSLELGDSALYFCASSVWDRGAYNEQFFGPGTRLTVL.

Here the CDR3 reads CASSTGTDYNEQFF. CDR3 DNA: TGTGCCAGTAGTACCGGGACAGACTACAATGAGCAGTTCTTC. The chain is built from TRBV19 and TRBJ2-1, with 7 bases aligning to TRBD1. Germline V lookup: CDR1 LNHDA, CDR2 SQIVND (reference sequence). The CDR3 loop spans 14 amino acids. Trimming at V came to 4 bases and at J to 3 bases, leaving 3 bases not matched to a gene.

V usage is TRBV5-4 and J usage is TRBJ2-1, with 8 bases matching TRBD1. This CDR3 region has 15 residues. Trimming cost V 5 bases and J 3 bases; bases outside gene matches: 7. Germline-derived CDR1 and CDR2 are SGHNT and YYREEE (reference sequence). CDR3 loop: CASRAGGPIYNEQFF. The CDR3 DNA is TGTGCCAGCAGGGCAGGGGGCCCCATCTACAATGAGCAGTTCTTC.

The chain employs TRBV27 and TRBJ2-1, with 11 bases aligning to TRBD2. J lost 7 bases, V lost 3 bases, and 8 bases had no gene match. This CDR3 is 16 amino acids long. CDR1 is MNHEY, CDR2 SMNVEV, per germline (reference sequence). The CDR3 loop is CASSFSLAGGGNEQFF. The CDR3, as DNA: TGTGCCAGCAGTTTTTCCCTAGCGGGAGGAGGGAATGAGCAGTTCTTC.

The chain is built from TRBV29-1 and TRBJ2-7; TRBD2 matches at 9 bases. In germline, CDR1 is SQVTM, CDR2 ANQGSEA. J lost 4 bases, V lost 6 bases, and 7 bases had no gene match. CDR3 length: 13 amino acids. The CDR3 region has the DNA TGCAGCGTCAAGGTGCTAGCGGGGTACGAGCAGTACTTC. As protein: CSVKVLAGYEQYF.

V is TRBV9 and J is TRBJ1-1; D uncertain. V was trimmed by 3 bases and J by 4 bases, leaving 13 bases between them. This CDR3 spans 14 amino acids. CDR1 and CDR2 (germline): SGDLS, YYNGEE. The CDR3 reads CASSAGLGSTEAFF. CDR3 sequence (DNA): TGTGCCAGCAGCGCAGGACTGGGGTCCACTGAAGCTTTCTTT.

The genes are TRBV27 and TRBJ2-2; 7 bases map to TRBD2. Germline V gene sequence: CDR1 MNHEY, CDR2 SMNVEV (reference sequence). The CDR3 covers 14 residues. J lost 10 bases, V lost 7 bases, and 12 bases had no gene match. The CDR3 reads CASKKLAGEAELFF. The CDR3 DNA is TGTGCCAGCAAAAAACTTGCGGGAGAGGCGGAGCTGTTTTTT.

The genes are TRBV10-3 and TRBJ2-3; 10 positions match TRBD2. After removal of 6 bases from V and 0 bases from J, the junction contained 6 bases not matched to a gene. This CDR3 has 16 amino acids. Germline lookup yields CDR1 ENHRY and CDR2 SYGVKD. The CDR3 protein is CAISLAGDSSTDTQYF. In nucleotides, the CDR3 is TGTGCCATCAGCCTAGCGGGGGACTCTAGCACAGATACGCAGTATTTT.

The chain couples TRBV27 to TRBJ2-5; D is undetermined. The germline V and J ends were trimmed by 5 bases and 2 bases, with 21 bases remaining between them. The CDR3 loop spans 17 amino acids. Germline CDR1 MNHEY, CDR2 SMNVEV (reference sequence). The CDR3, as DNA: TGTGCCAGCAGTCCGCATATAGCCCCCGCTGATCAAGAGACCCAGTACTTC. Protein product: CASSPHIAPADQETQYF.

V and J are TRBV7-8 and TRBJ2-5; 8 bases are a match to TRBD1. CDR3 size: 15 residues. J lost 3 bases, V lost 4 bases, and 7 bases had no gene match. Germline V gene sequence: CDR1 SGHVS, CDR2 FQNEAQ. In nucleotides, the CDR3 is TGTGCCAGCAGCTATGCGACAGGGGCAAAAGAGACCCAGTACTTC. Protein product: CASSYATGAKETQYF.

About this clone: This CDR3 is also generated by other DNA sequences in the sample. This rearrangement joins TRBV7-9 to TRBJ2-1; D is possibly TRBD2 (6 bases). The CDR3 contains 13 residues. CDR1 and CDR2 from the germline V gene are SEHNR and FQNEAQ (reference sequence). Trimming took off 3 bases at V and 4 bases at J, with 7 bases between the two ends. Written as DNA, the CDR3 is TGTGCCAGCAGCTTGGGGAGGTACAATGAGCAGTTCTTC. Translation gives CASSLGRYNEQFF.

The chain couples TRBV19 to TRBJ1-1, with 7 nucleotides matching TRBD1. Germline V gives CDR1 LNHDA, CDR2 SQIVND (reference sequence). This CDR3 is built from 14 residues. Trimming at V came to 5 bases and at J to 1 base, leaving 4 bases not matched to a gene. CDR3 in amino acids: CASSAGQRNTEAFF. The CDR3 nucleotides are TGTGCCAGTAGTGCGGGACAGAGGAACACTGAAGCTTTCTTT.

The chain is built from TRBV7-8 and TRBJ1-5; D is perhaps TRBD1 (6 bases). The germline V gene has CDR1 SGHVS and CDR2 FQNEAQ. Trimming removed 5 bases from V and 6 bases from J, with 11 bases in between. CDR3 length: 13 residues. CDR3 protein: CASSTGMGQPQHF. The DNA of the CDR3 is TGTGCCAGCAGCACAGGGATGGGTCAGCCCCAGCATTTT.

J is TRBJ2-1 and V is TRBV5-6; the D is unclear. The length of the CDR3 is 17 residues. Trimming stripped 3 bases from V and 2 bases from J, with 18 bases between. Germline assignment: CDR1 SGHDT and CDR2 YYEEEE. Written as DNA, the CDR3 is TGTGCCAGCAGCTCGAACACCGAGGCCCTGACCTACAATGAGCAGTTCTTC. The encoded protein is CASSSNTEALTYNEQFF. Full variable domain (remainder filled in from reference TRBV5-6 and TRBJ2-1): DAGVTQSPTHLIKTRGQQVTLRCSPKSGHDTVSWYQQALGQGPQFIFQYYEEEERQRGNFPDRFSGHQFPNYSSELNVNALLLGDSALYLCASSSNTEALTYNEQFFGPGTRLTVL.

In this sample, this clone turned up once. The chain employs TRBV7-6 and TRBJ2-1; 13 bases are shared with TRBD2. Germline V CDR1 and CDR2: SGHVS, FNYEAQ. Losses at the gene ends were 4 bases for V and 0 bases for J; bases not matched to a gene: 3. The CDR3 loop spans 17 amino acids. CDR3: CASSWGLAGSSYNEQFF. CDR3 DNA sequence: TGTGCCAGCAGCTGGGGACTAGCGGGGAGCTCCTACAATGAGCAGTTCTTC.

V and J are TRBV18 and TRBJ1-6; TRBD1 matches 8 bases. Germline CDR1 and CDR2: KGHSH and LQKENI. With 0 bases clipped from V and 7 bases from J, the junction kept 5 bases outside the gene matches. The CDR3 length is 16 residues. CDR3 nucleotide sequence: TGTGCCAGCTCACCACCCCGGACAGGGAGAAATTCACCCCTCCACTTT. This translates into CASSPPRTGRNSPLHF. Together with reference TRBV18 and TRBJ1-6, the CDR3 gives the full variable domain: NAGVMQNPRHLVRRRGQEARLRCSPMKGHSHVYWYRQLPEEGLKFMVYLQKENIIDESGMPKERFSAEFPKEGPSILRIQQVVRGDSAAYFCASSPPRTGRNSPLHFGNGTRLTVT.

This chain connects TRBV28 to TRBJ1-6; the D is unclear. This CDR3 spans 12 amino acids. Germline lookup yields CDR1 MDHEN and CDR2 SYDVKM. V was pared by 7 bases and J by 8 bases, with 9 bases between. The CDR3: CASITGDSPLHF. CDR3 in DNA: TGTGCCAGCATCACCGGAGATTCACCCCTCCACTTT.

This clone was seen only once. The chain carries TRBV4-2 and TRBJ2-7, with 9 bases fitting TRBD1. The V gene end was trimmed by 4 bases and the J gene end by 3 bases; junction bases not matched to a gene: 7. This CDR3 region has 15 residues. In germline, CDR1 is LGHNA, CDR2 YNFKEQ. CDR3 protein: CASSLEGGQGYEQYF. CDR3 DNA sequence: TGTGCCAGCAGCCTCGAAGGGGGACAGGGCTACGAGCAGTACTTC.

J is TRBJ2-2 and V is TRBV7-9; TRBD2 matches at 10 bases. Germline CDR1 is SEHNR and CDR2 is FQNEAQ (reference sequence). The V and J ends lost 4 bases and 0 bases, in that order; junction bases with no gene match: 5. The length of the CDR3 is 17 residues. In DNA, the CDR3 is TGTGCCAGCAGCTCCCCGAGCGGGGGGGCGAACACCGGGGAGCTGTTTTTT. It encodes CASSSPSGGANTGELFF.

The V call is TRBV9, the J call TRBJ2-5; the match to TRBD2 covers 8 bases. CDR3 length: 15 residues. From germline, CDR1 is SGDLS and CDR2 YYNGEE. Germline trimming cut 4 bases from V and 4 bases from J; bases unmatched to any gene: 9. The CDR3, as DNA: TGTGCCAGCAGCCTAACCGCAAGCGGGGGAGAGACCCAGTACTTC. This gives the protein CASSLTASGGETQYF.

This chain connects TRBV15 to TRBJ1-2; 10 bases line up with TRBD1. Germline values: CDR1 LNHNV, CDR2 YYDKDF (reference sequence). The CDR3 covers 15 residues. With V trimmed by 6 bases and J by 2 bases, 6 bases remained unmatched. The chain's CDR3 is CATRETGQGNYGYTF. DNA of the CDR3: TGTGCCACCAGGGAAACGGGACAGGGGAACTATGGCTACACCTTC. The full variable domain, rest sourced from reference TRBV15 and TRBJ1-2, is DAMVIQNPRYQVTQFGKPVTLSCSQTLNHNVMYWYQQKSSQAPKLLFHYYDKDFNNEADTPDNFQSRRPNTSFCFLDIRSPGLGDTAMYLCATRETGQGNYGYTFGSGTRLTVV.

Here the CDR3 DNA reads TGTGCCAGCAGTTTATTGAGGTCCTACGAGCAGTACTTC. This encodes CASSLLRSYEQYF. The chain links TRBV27 to TRBJ2-7, with D hard to call. This CDR3 spans 13 amino acids. Trimming stripped 1 base from V and 1 base from J, with 5 bases between. Germline assignment: CDR1 MNHEY and CDR2 SMNVEV (reference sequence).